One T cell receptor (beta chain) is described in this entry. Its antigen is as yet unknown. This CDR3 has 12 amino acids. The germline CDR1 and CDR2 sequences are KGHSH and LQKENI. Trimming stripped 3 bases from V and 11 bases from J, with 13 bases between. These data originate in a study of cytomegalovirus exposure and HLA in healthy donors. Study context: There were fewer than 130 million unique TCR beta sequences, drawn from about 200 million T cells, in an earlier analysis.

With 60 Vbeta and 13 Jbeta primers, the PCR was carried out. Sequenced by immunoSEQ multiplex PCR; TCRdb stores in-frame clones only, minus some. The table shows under 200,000 clones, with approximately 67% occurring only once. General study points: A missense variant in DCLRE1C was later tied to TCR beta V- and J-gene trimming.

Sequencing input: PBMCs. The source of this sequence is a woman between 18 and 29 years old in good health and CMV-seropositive. The chain joins TRBV18 to TRBJ1-1, with D tentatively TRBD1 (5 bases). CDR3 loop: CASSPRTIGAFF. DNA of the CDR3: TGTGCCAGCTCACCTCGGACAATTGGGGCTTTCTTT. Based on the CDR3 plus reference TRBV18 and TRBJ1-1, the full variable domain is NAGVMQNPRHLVRRRGQEARLRCSPMKGHSHVYWYRQLPEEGLKFMVYLQKENIIDESGMPKERFSAEFPKEGPSILRIQQVVRGDSAAYFCASSPRTIGAFFGQGTRLTVV.